Below are 8 T cell receptor beta chains sequenced from a single sample in a study of T cell repertoires in cytomegalovirus infection. TCRdb fed the reads into MiXCR, producing one record per CDR3 protein. The sample lists around 69,000 distinct CDR3 sequences; approximately 30% were seen once. These TCRs are of unknown antigen specificity. Sequencing was performed on CD8+ T cells from cultured PBMCs, taken from culture after CMV antigen stimulation. These receptors came from a human donor in good health (CMV status not recorded). Some clones in this sample may be carry-over from other donors' samples.

The rearrangement joins TRBV4-1 to TRBJ2-7; a weak D match, TRBD1 (6 bases). From germline, CDR1 is MGHRA and CDR2 YSYEKL. V dropped 4 bases and J dropped 5 bases, with 15 bases sitting between them. The CDR3 spans 14 residues. The CDR3 DNA reads as TGCGCCAGCAGCCGAGAAGGGACATCAAACGAGCAGTACTTC. It yields the protein CASSREGTSNEQYF.

Comment on this clonotype: The final CDR3 position lacks the conserved phenylalanine or tryptophan, pointing to a likely read error. The rearrangement uses TRBV4-1 and TRBJ1-1; D unresolved. CDR1 and CDR2 from the germline V gene are MGHRA and YSYEKL. The CDR3 consists of 15 residues. Trimming pared 0 bases from V and 1 base from J, leaving 9 bases between. The CDR3 region has the DNA TGCGCCAGCAGCCAAGAAGGCAGAGGGAACACTGAAGCTTTCGTT. This encodes CASSQEGRGNTEAFV.

This clonotype has ten or more counts. The rearrangement uses TRBV4-1 and TRBJ2-3, with TRBD2 matching 12 bases. Germline V CDR1 and CDR2: MGHRA, YSYEKL. This CDR3 has 17 residues. V shed 3 bases and J 6 bases; nucleotides not matched to a gene: 10. Here the CDR3 DNA reads TGCGCCAGCAGCCAGGAACTACTAGCGGGAGGTGGCGATACGCAGTATTTT. Its protein is CASSQELLAGGGDTQYF.

This clonotype has only a few counts. V gene TRBV7-9 combines with J gene TRBJ2-7, with D possibly being TRBD2 (6 bases). Deletions cut 5 bases from V and 6 bases from J, with 17 bases between. Looked up from germline, CDR1 is SEHNR and CDR2 is FQNEAQ (reference sequence). CDR3 length: 14 amino acids. CDR3 in amino acids: CASSILEGKVEQYF. CDR3 in DNA: TGTGCCAGCAGCATTTTGGAGGGGAAAGTCGAGCAGTACTTC.

This clonotype was counted ten times or more. V gene TRBV7-8 combines with J gene TRBJ2-7; the D gene is possibly TRBD2 (6 bases). Germline-derived CDR1 and CDR2 are SGHVS and FQNEAQ. V lost 3 bases and J lost 4, with 16 bases in between. The CDR3 sequence is 15 residues long. The CDR3 protein is CASSFGGRRTYEQYF. The CDR3 bases are TGTGCCAGCAGCTTTGGAGGGCGGCGGACTTACGAGCAGTACTTC.

The CDR3 protein is CASRLSRASGFTQPQHF. DNA for the CDR3: TGTGCCAGTAGGCTCAGTAGGGCGTCCGGTTTTACTCAGCCCCAGCATTTT. This sequence joins TRBV19 and TRBJ1-5; no clear D. Trimming removed 6 bases from V and 6 bases from J, with 24 bases in between. CDR3 length: 17 residues. Germline CDR1 reads LNHDA; CDR2 reads SQIVND (reference sequence). Together with reference TRBV19 and TRBJ1-5, the CDR3 gives the full variable domain: DGGITQSPKYLFRKEGQNVTLSCEQNLNHDAMYWYRQDPGQGLRLIYYSQIVNDFQKGDIAEGYSVSREKKESFPLTVTSAQKNPTAFYLCASRLSRASGFTQPQHFGDGTRLSIL.

This chain links TRBV10-3 with TRBJ2-7; 7 bases are shared with TRBD1. V shed 0 bases and J 2 bases; nucleotides not matched to a gene: 1. Germline V lookup: CDR1 ENHRY, CDR2 SYGVKD. The CDR3 sequence is 14 residues long. DNA for the CDR3: TGTGCCATCAGTGAGTCCGGGACAGCCTACGAGCAGTACTTC. Protein: CAISESGTAYEQYF.

The chain has TRBV29-1 and TRBJ1-2, with 9 nucleotides matching TRBD1. CDR3 size: 15 residues. V shed 3 bases, J shed 4 bases, and the junction held 9 bases outside the gene matches. The germline V gene has CDR1 SQVTM and CDR2 ANQGSEA. The DNA for the CDR3 is TGCAGCGTTGAGCACCCACAGGGGGCGGTCTATGGCTACACCTTC. Protein sequence: CSVEHPQGAVYGYTF.